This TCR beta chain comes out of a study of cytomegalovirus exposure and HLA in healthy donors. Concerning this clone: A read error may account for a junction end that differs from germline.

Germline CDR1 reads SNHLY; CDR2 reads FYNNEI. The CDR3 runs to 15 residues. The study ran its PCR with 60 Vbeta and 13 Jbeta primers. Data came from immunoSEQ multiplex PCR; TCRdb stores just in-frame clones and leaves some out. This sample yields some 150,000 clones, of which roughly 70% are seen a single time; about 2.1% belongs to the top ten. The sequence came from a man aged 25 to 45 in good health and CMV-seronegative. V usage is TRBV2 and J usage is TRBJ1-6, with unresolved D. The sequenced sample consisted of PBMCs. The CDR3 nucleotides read TGTGCCAGCAGTGAGCCGTTCTCCTATAATTCACCCCTCAACTTT. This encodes CASSEPFSYNSPLNF.